The present T cell receptor beta chain was sequenced within a study of blood T cell repertoires in COVID-19 (dated by TCRdb to 2018 to 2021). With respect to the entire study: Samples from collaborators originated in the United States, Italy and Spain and spanned both the acute and convalescent phases of COVID-19. The material from the prospective study consisted of cDNA or gDNA derived from T cells, B-cell-depleted T cells, or PBMCs. Subjects who had been exposed to COVID-19, were actively infected with it, or had recovered from it provided the deeply sampled blood TCRbeta repertoires that made up the dataset. A freely available public database, intended as a resource for researchers studying the immune response to SARS-CoV-2, is where the repertoires were released. Samples were obtained from the ongoing ImmuneRACE study (first 160 participants) and from over 1,000 subjects provided by 6 global collaborators. Sample metadata almost always included a de-identified subject ID, COVID-19 status, age in years and sex. Where available, HLA class I and class II types were obtained from metadata supplied by the sample provider rather than from assay-based typing.

The immunoSEQ Assay, a bias-controlled multiplex PCR, was used to amplify TCRbeta CDR3 regions from genomic DNA. As for the original processing: Nucleated cell counts per sample were estimated from amplification of reference gene primers within the assay. To quantify the absolute abundance of each unique TCRbeta CDR3 rearrangement, sequence reads were collapsed and filtered. For each sample, productive Simpson clonality was calculated as the square root of Simpson's diversity index across productive rearrangements. TCRdb limited this immuneACCESS table to in-frame rearrangements with V and J called. A share of clones is missing; checked studies link under half to unresolved V genes, and the rest is unexplained. V, J and clone size are those of that table, while D and trimming were read from the DNA. The sample table holds approximately 160,000 clones, of which under 90% were seen once. The top ten clones comprise about 8.6% of the sample.

The paper's findings and limits, for the study overall: The quantity of clinical and demographic metadata differed by source and by participant and was supplied without curation.

Enrolling through a virtual design, the prospective study's participants ranged in age from roughly 18 to 95 years and lived across 24 United States geographic areas. In the prospective study, cohorts were assigned on the basis of participant-reported clinical history obtained from a screening survey and a study questionnaire. Recovered participants in ImmuneRACE Cohort 3 were defined by two consecutive negative NP/OP PCR tests, clearance by a healthcare professional, or resolution of symptoms. In the prospective study, whole blood, serum and a nasopharyngeal or oropharyngeal swab were collected from each participant by mobile phlebotomists. Prospective study participants could optionally give additional blood draws and questionnaires over an approximately 2-month period. Prospective study blood samples were shipped either frozen or at room temperature before DNA extraction. Note on this clone: Its antigen target is currently unknown. Per-base quality was not reported, and no clone a single base away is much larger than it.

Its CDR3 holds 14 amino acids, cysteine through phenylalanine. The entry retains the CDR3 DNA only, 42 bases that are in frame from base 1. Deletion took 3 bases off V and 4 bases off J, with a span of 10 bases between the germline ends. The germline V gene encodes CDR1 KGHSH and CDR2 LQKENI. The material sequenced was PBMCs or T cells enriched from blood (not recorded which). The clonotype originates from a woman between 50 and 59 years old who had recovered from COVID-19. The rearranged chain carries TRBV18 and TRBJ1-5; TRBD1 is perhaps the D gene, given 5 matching bases. The DNA reads as follows: TGTGCCAGCTCACCCAGGGCCAAAAATCAGCCCCAGCATTTT. This translates into CASSPRAKNQPQHF.